This TCR beta chain is drawn from a study of shared clonotypes between healthy human individuals. Germline V lookup: CDR1 SGHNT, CDR2 YYREEE (reference sequence). The CDR3 totals 14 residues. V was shortened by 0 bases and J by 4 bases, with 8 bases between the two germline ends. Naive CD8 populations comprised CD45RO-negative cells positively selected for CCR7, excluding terminally differentiated effector memory CD45RA+ cells. Regarding this clone: Other DNA sequences in the same sample also yield this CDR3.

A deep-level run was used for the assay. Here immunoSEQ multiplex PCR was the method, and the copy in TCRdb shows in-frame clones only, minus some. The data contain millions of clones, approximately 94% of them seen just once; the ten biggest clones take up 0.85% to 1.2%. Sequencing was carried out using naive CD8+ T cells sorted from blood. This TCR came from a man aged 18-30 years in good health. V is TRBV5-4 and J is TRBJ2-1, with no clear D. CDR3 sequence (DNA): TGTGCCAGCAGCTTGGGAGGCAGTTACAATGAGCAGTTCTTC. As protein: CASSLGGSYNEQFF.